Each of the 30 T cell receptor beta chains below was sequenced from the same sample in a study of blood T cell repertoires in COVID-19. TCRdb's table, derived via immunoSEQ multiplex PCR, lists solely in-frame clones and lacks some. The repertoire includes about 240,000 clones, approximately 91% of them detected once, and around 0.9% sits in the top ten. Sequences were obtained from peripheral blood. These receptors originate from a young man with COVID-19, enrolled during active disease.

V is TRBV19 and J is TRBJ2-2; no definite D call. This CDR3 is 13 amino acids long. Germline V gives CDR1 LNHDA, CDR2 SQIVND (reference sequence). Trimming took 5 bases from V and 3 from J, leaving 7 bases between them. CDR3 loop: CASSEKYTGELFF. The CDR3 DNA reads TGTGCCAGTAGTGAGAAGTACACCGGGGAGCTGTTTTTT. The full variable domain, completed using reference TRBV19 and TRBJ2-2, is DGGITQSPKYLFRKEGQNVTLSCEQNLNHDAMYWYRQDPGQGLRLIYYSQIVNDFQKGDIAEGYSVSREKKESFPLTVTSAQKNPTAFYLCASSEKYTGELFFGEGSRLTVL.

Concerning this clone itself: Different DNA sequences within this sample yield the same CDR3. V and J are TRBV5-1 and TRBJ1-2; D possibly corresponds to TRBD1 (5 bases). Germline CDR1 SGHRS, CDR2 YFSETQ. This CDR3 is 13 amino acids long. V was cut by 4 bases and J by 1 base, with 8 bases left in between. CDR3 residues: CASSLQGNYGYTF. The CDR3 nucleotides read TGCGCCAGCAGCCTTCAGGGTAACTATGGCTACACCTTC.

The chain joins TRBV21-1 to TRBJ1-2; whether TRBD1, the table's D call, matches the DNA was not checked. TRBV21-1 corresponds to a pseudogene. This CDR3 is built from 14 residues. The CDR3, as DNA: TGTGCCAGCAGCAAAGAAAAACAGGGGTATGGCTACACCTTC. This encodes CASSKEKQGYGYTF.

The V gene is TRBV9, the J gene TRBJ2-5, with 7 bases identical to TRBD2. The CDR3 has 14 residues. V shed 0 bases and J 6 bases; nucleotides not matched to a gene: 5. The V gene's germline CDR1 is SGDLS and CDR2 YYNGEE. CDR3 residues: CASSVGGGLKTQYF. CDR3 coding DNA: TGTGCCAGCAGCGTAGGGGGGGGTTTAAAGACCCAGTACTTC.

The chain has TRBV29-1 and TRBJ1-2; TRBD1 agrees at 9 bases. Germline values: CDR1 SQVTM, CDR2 ANQGSEA. CDR3 length equals 13 residues. V lost 4 bases, J lost 7 bases, and 7 bases stayed unmatched. The CDR3 DNA follows: TGCAGCGTTGTAAGGGGACAGGGCGGTGGCTACACCTTC. It yields the protein CSVVRGQGGGYTF.

The chain carries TRBV10-3 and TRBJ1-2; D might be TRBD1 (5 bases). This CDR3 has 15 amino acids. V was pared by 3 bases and J by 8 bases, with 19 bases between. CDR1 and CDR2 (germline): ENHRY, SYGVKD. The CDR3 DNA follows: TGTGCCATCAGTGAAGGTGGAGGGGCCCTCTGGGGCTACACCTTC. Translation gives CAISEGGGALWGYTF.

Worth noting for this clone: This CDR3 is also generated by other DNA sequences in the sample. This chain links TRBV19 with TRBJ1-5; 7 bases align to TRBD1. The CDR3 totals 15 residues. CDR1 and CDR2 (germline): LNHDA, SQIVND (reference sequence). J was trimmed by 0 bases and V by 6 bases; bases with no gene match: 5. The CDR3 is CASSPTGNSNQPQHF. The DNA of the CDR3 is TGTGCCAGTAGCCCGACAGGGAATAGCAATCAGCCCCAGCATTTT.

The CDR3 reads CASSLSPVTEAFF. The CDR3 DNA follows: TGTGCCAGCAGCCTCTCCCCGGTCACTGAAGCTTTCTTT. The V call is TRBV11-3, the J call TRBJ1-1, with D unresolved. Trimming stripped 5 bases from V and 4 bases from J, with 11 bases between. CDR1 is SGHNT, CDR2 YENEEA, per germline. The CDR3 length is 13 residues.

Written as DNA, the CDR3 is TGTGCCAGCAGCTTCGGGCTAGCGGGGGGGGGCAATGAGCAGTTCTTC. It yields the protein CASSFGLAGGGNEQFF. V is TRBV5-4 and J is TRBJ2-1; 12 positions match TRBD2. The CDR3 is 16 amino acids. Germline V gene sequence: CDR1 SGHNT, CDR2 YYREEE (reference sequence). The trim removed 2 bases at V and 6 bases at J, leaving 6 bases unmatched.

The chain combines TRBV4-1 with TRBJ1-4, with D perhaps matching TRBD1 (5 bases). CDR3 length equals 13 residues. Trimming pared 3 bases from V and 6 bases from J, leaving 8 bases between. Germline CDR1 is MGHRA and CDR2 is YSYEKL. CDR3 nucleotides: TGCGCCAGCAGCCACCCAGGGTATGAAAAACTGTTTTTT. Amino acid sequence: CASSHPGYEKLFF.

The J gene is TRBJ2-7, the V gene TRBV6-4; a possible D gene is TRBD1 (5 bases). Looked up from germline, CDR1 is MRHNA and CDR2 is SNTAGT. The CDR3 totals 16 residues. V lost 5 bases, J lost 0 bases, and 17 bases lay in between. The CDR3 is CASSRSSTESSYEQYF. CDR3 nucleotides: TGTGCCAGCAGTCGGTCCTCGACAGAGAGCTCCTACGAGCAGTACTTC.

This clone was observed once. This chain connects TRBV3-1 (or the pseudogene TRBV3-2) to TRBJ2-3; 7 bases are a match to TRBD2. The J segment lost 4 bases and the V segment lost 4 bases, leaving 8 bases of the junction unmatched. There are 15 residues in the CDR3. Germline loops: CDR1 LGHDT, CDR2 YNNKEL (reference sequence). The chain's CDR3 is CASSLLIGGSDTQYF. CDR3 sequence (DNA): TGTGCCAGCAGCCTATTAATCGGGGGGTCAGATACGCAGTATTTT.

The genes are TRBV5-1 and TRBJ2-2; 9 nucleotides agree with TRBD1. J lost 4 bases, V lost 3 bases, and 1 base had no gene match. CDR3 length: 14 amino acids. Germline V lookup: CDR1 SGHRS, CDR2 YFSETQ. CDR3 sequence: CASSWGQGTGELFF. In DNA, the CDR3 is TGCGCCAGCAGCTGGGGACAGGGCACCGGGGAGCTGTTTTTT.

The chain is built from TRBV4-1 and TRBJ1-5; a possible D gene is TRBD1 (5 bases). The V gene lost 4 bases and the J gene lost 5 bases, with 15 bases spanning the gap. This CDR3 has 15 amino acids. Looked up from germline, CDR1 is MGHRA and CDR2 is YSYEKL. CDR3 nucleotide sequence: TGCGCCAGCAGCCTGGGACTCCTAGGCGATCAGCCCCAGCATTTT. Amino acids: CASSLGLLGDQPQHF.

This clone was seen a few times. This chain connects TRBV27 to TRBJ1-2; 7 bases fit TRBD1. CDR1 and CDR2 (germline): MNHEY, SMNVEV (reference sequence). CDR3 size: 15 residues. Trimming removed 5 bases from V and 14 bases from J; junction bases left unmatched: 20. The CDR3 sequence: CASSPRDRLGQGRTF. The CDR3 region has the DNA TGTGCCAGCAGTCCGCGGGACAGACTGGGTCAAGGTCGGACCTTC.

The chain carries TRBV9 and TRBJ1-1, with D maybe TRBD1 (6 bases). CDR1 is SGDLS and CDR2 is YYNGEE in the germline V gene. The ends were cut back, 3 bases at V and 4 bases at J, with 13 bases in the middle. The CDR3 has 14 residues. CDR3 DNA sequence: TGTGCCAGCAGCGCCAGACAGGTTGGCACTGAAGCTTTCTTT. Its translation is CASSARQVGTEAFF.

The genes are TRBV5-6 and TRBJ2-5; D might be TRBD2 (6 bases). The germline V gene encodes CDR1 SGHDT and CDR2 YYEEEE. The CDR3 length is 14 residues. Trimming removed 4 bases from V and 3 bases from J, with 13 bases in between. CDR3 nucleotide sequence: TGTGCCAGCAGCGTCGGGACTTCCAAAGAGACCCAGTACTTC. Its translation is CASSVGTSKETQYF.

This clone has a handful of counts. The V call is TRBV19, the J call TRBJ1-2; D ambiguous. The CDR3 contains 14 residues. The germline V and J ends were trimmed by 8 bases and 3 bases, with 16 bases remaining between them. CDR1 and CDR2 (germline): LNHDA, SQIVND (reference sequence). CDR3 sequence (DNA): TGTGCCAGTGTGTTGAGCGACGGATACTATGGCTACACCTTC. Protein: CASVLSDGYYGYTF.

The V gene is TRBV6-5, the J gene TRBJ1-2, with D maybe TRBD1 (5 bases). Trimming took 6 bases from V and 4 from J, leaving 18 bases between them. The germline V gene encodes CDR1 MNHEY and CDR2 SVGAGI. This CDR3 has 15 amino acids. The CDR3 spells CASSSSRQGGYGYTF. The CDR3 region has the DNA TGTGCCAGCAGCTCCTCACGGCAGGGTGGCTATGGCTACACCTTC.

The chain has TRBV2 and TRBJ2-5, with D possibly being TRBD2 (6 bases). Trimming stripped 0 bases from V and 9 bases from J, with 17 bases between. The germline gives CDR1 SNHLY, CDR2 FYNNEI. CDR3 size: 15 residues. The CDR3 loop reads CASSEAGGLGVSQYF. The CDR3 DNA reads TGTGCCAGCAGTGAAGCCGGGGGACTGGGGGTGTCCCAGTACTTC.

In its sample, this clone was seen once. The chain combines TRBV7-3 with TRBJ2-5; D is uncertain. The CDR3 contains 13 residues. Trimming stripped 2 bases from V and 1 base from J, with 5 bases between. Germline V gene lookup returns CDR1 SGHTA and CDR2 FQGTGA. This CDR3 is CASSLWAQETQYF. The CDR3 DNA is TGTGCCAGCAGCTTATGGGCCCAAGAGACCCAGTACTTC.

The chain uses TRBV2 and TRBJ1-6; no clear D gene. The length of the CDR3 is 15 residues. V dropped 8 bases and J dropped 4 bases, with 15 bases sitting between them. The germline V gene has CDR1 SNHLY and CDR2 FYNNEI. The CDR3 spells CASLGESGYNSPLHF. The CDR3 DNA sequence: TGTGCCAGCTTAGGAGAATCCGGATATAATTCACCCCTCCACTTT.

The CDR3 spells CASRRDRPQAGELFF. The DNA of the CDR3 is TGTGCCAGCCGTAGGGACAGGCCTCAAGCCGGGGAGCTGTTTTTT. This sequence joins TRBV6-5 and TRBJ2-2, with 8 bases matching TRBD1. The CDR3 covers 15 residues. From germline, CDR1 is MNHEY and CDR2 SVGAGI. The ends lost 8 bases at V and 6 bases at J; junction bases unmatched: 11.

The CDR3 DNA is TGCGCCAGCAGCTTGGGGGGCGGAATTACCGGGGAGCTGTTTTTT. Translating gives CASSLGGGITGELFF. The chain is built from TRBV5-1 and TRBJ2-2, with a weak D call TRBD1 (5 bases). The CDR3 is 15 residues long. Trimming took 0 bases from V and 5 from J, leaving 11 bases between them. In germline, CDR1 is SGHRS, CDR2 YFSETQ.

This chain joins TRBV9 and TRBJ1-2; 8 bases line up with TRBD1. The CDR3 is made up of 15 amino acids. Looked up from germline, CDR1 is SGDLS and CDR2 is YYNGEE. Trimming cost V 0 bases and J 4 bases; bases outside gene matches: 5. DNA of the CDR3: TGTGCCAGCAGCGTAGGTACAGGGGGTGGCTATGGCTACACCTTC. Protein sequence: CASSVGTGGGYGYTF.

This chain links TRBV7-2 with TRBJ1-5; D is unresolved. Germline V gene sequence: CDR1 SGHTA, CDR2 FQGNSA. V dropped 1 base and J dropped 3 bases, with 7 bases sitting between them. This CDR3 region has 14 residues. The CDR3 coding sequence is TGTGCCAGCAGCTTAGTCGTCGTCAATCAGCCCCAGCATTTT. Amino acid sequence: CASSLVVVNQPQHF.

V and J are TRBV7-2 and TRBJ1-5, with 8 bases identical to TRBD1. The CDR3 is 15 amino acids. With 2 bases clipped from V and 7 bases from J, the junction kept 7 bases outside the gene matches. Per germline, CDR1 SGHTA and CDR2 FQGNSA. CDR3 nucleotides: TGTGCCAGCAGCTTACAGGGGGCGCGGGGGCAGCCCCAGCATTTT. Amino acid sequence: CASSLQGARGQPQHF.

The chain uses TRBV9 and TRBJ2-1, with 8 nucleotides matching TRBD2. Germline-derived CDR1 and CDR2 are SGDLS and YYNGEE. The V segment lost 0 bases and the J segment 12 bases; nucleotides outside the gene matches: 5. The CDR3 has 13 residues. Written as DNA, the CDR3 is TGTGCCAGCAGCGTAGGTGGTCGGGGGGGGCAGTTCTTC. Protein sequence: CASSVGGRGGQFF.

This chain joins TRBV10-2 and TRBJ2-1, with unresolved D. Trimming stripped 2 bases from V and 4 bases from J, with 12 bases between. The CDR3 runs 15 residues. Germline V gene sequence: CDR1 WSHSY, CDR2 SAAADI. In DNA form, the CDR3 reads TGCGCCAGCAGTGAGACTGCCCATGATTACAATGAGCAGTTCTTC. Its protein is CASSETAHDYNEQFF.

This chain connects TRBV5-4 to TRBJ1-2; 7 bases map to TRBD1. CDR3 length: 14 amino acids. The germline CDR1 and CDR2 sequences are SGHNT and YYREEE (reference sequence). V was clipped by 0 bases and J by 5 bases; unmatched bases: 4. CDR3 sequence (DNA): TGTGCCAGCAGCTTGGAGGGGGCGTATTATGGCTACACCTTC. Residues: CASSLEGAYYGYTF.